The 26 T cell receptor beta chains presented below share a single source sample, sequenced in a study of T cell clonotyping in hematopoietic cell transplantation. Time point here: recipient sample about 28 days before transplant, after cytoreduction. Sequenced by immunoSEQ multiplex PCR; TCRdb stores in-frame clones only, minus some. The table has about 45,000 clones, roughly 80% seen once; the top ten hold about 5.4%. Sequenced material: peripheral blood mononuclear cells, taken before stem cell transplant. These receptors were collected from a man in his fifties or sixties with myelodysplastic syndrome. Some clones in this sample may be carry-over from other donors' samples.

The CDR3 loop reads CASSYPASVNEQFF. The CDR3 DNA sequence: TGTGCCAGCAGCTATCCAGCCTCGGTAAATGAGCAGTTCTTC. This sequence joins TRBV7-9 and TRBJ2-1; no firm D call. Per the germline V gene, CDR1 is SEHNR and CDR2 is FQNEAQ (reference sequence). Trimming left V 4 bases short and J 7 bases short, with 14 bases between. The CDR3 has 14 residues.

The rearrangement joins TRBV4-3 to TRBJ2-5; TRBD1 agrees at 9 bases. V shed 1 base and J 2 bases; nucleotides not matched to a gene: 11. The CDR3 contains 18 residues. The germline gives CDR1 LGHNA, CDR2 YSLEER. The CDR3 region has the DNA TGCGCCAGCAGCCAAGCGAATACGGGACAGGGTCATCAAGAGACCCAGTACTTC. It yields the protein CASSQANTGQGHQETQYF.

The CDR3 coding sequence is TGTGCCAGCAGCAAAGATGGCGGGGGGGCTCGGGGTGGATTGTACAATGAGCAGTTCTTC. Amino acid sequence: CASSKDGGGARGGLYNEQFF. The chain combines TRBV9 with TRBJ2-1; the match to TRBD2 covers 9 bases. With V trimmed by 4 bases and J by 4 bases, 21 bases remained unmatched. This CDR3 is built from 20 residues. Germline V lookup: CDR1 SGDLS, CDR2 YYNGEE. The full variable domain, in which reference TRBV9 and TRBJ2-1 provide the parts outside the CDR3, is DSGVTQTPKHLITATGQRVTLRCSPRSGDLSVYWYQQSLDQGLQFLIQYYNGEERAKGNILERFSAQQFPDLHSELNLSSLELGDSALYFCASSKDGGGARGGLYNEQFFGPGTRLTVL.

The rearrangement uses TRBV10-3 and TRBJ1-1; D is uncertain. Germline lookup yields CDR1 ENHRY and CDR2 SYGVKD. CDR3 length equals 14 residues. The V gene lost 0 bases and the J gene lost 9 bases, with 14 bases spanning the gap. The CDR3 loop reads CAISESRELGQAFF. DNA of the CDR3: TGTGCCATCAGTGAGTCAAGGGAGTTAGGGCAAGCTTTCTTT.

The chain joins TRBV28 to TRBJ2-5; TRBD1 is a possible D gene (7 bases). This CDR3 contains 14 residues. CDR1 MDHEN and CDR2 SYDVKM come from the germline V gene. The V and J ends lost 10 bases and 5 bases respectively, with 20 bases between them. CDR3 protein: CATTLEGAGETQYF. CDR3 in DNA: TGTGCCACCACCCTGGAGGGGGCCGGGGAGACCCAGTACTTC.

The chain joins TRBV4-3 to TRBJ2-2; no clear D gene. This CDR3 contains 16 residues. Germline V CDR1 and CDR2: LGHNA, YSLEER. V was clipped by 1 base and J by 8 bases, with 17 bases between them. CDR3 in DNA: TGCGCCAGCAGCCAAGGTTCTAGGGAATGGGCTGGGGAGCTGTTTTTT. It translates to CASSQGSREWAGELFF.

DNA of the CDR3: TGTGCCAGCAGTTTAACAGTTTTCGCTGAAGCTTTCTTT. Encoded protein: CASSLTVFAEAFF. V gene TRBV28 combines with J gene TRBJ1-1, with D unclear. The V end was cut by 2 bases, the J end by 6 bases, with 10 bases between. Germline loops: CDR1 MDHEN, CDR2 SYDVKM. CDR3 length: 13 amino acids.

This clone is a singleton in its sample. V is TRBV5-1 and J is TRBJ2-3; perhaps TRBD1 as D (6 bases). Trimming took off 1 base at V and 0 bases at J, with 9 bases between the two ends. Germline V CDR1 and CDR2: SGHRS, YFSETQ. The CDR3 extends over 15 amino acids. The CDR3 sequence: CASSLTGFSTDTQYF. CDR3 DNA sequence: TGCGCCAGCAGCTTGACAGGGTTTAGCACAGATACGCAGTATTTT.

The chain employs TRBV29-1 and TRBJ1-2; D call uncertain. The CDR3 covers 11 residues. CDR1 and CDR2 from the germline V gene are SQVTM and ANQGSEA. V gave up 2 bases and J gave up 6 bases, with 7 bases separating them. The CDR3 nucleotides are TGCAGCGTTGAAAGGTCAAATGGCTACACCTTC. Translation gives CSVERSNGYTF. The full variable domain, its missing parts supplied by reference TRBV29-1 and TRBJ1-2, is SAVISQKPSRDICQRGTSLTIQCQVDSQVTMMFWYRQQPGQSLTLIATANQGSEATYESGFVIDKFPISRPNLTFSTLTVSNMSPEDSSIYLCSVERSNGYTFGSGTRLTVV.

CDR3 DNA sequence: TGTGCCAGCAGCTTAGACACTACTGAAGCTTTCTTT. It is translated as CASSLDTTEAFF. The V gene is TRBV7-9, the J gene TRBJ1-1; D is uncertain. V was trimmed by 1 base and J by 5 bases, leaving 5 bases between them. The CDR3 is made up of 12 amino acids. Per germline, CDR1 SEHNR and CDR2 FQNEAQ (reference sequence).

This clone was seen only once. The chain joins TRBV29-1 to TRBJ1-5, with a weak D call TRBD1 (6 bases). Deletions cut 6 bases from V and 0 bases from J, with 18 bases between. Germline lookup yields CDR1 SQVTM and CDR2 ANQGSEA. CDR3 length: 16 residues. The CDR3 DNA follows: TGCAGCGTCAGGGAACAGGGCGGTTATAGCAATCAGCCCCAGCATTTT. Translated: CSVREQGGYSNQPQHF.

The gene calls are TRBV7-3 and TRBJ2-5, with 12 nucleotides matching TRBD2. With V trimmed by 5 bases and J by 4 bases, 5 bases remained unmatched. Germline values: CDR1 SGHTA, CDR2 FQGTGA. The CDR3 totals 15 residues. CDR3 DNA: TGTGCCAGCAGCATGACTAGCGGGGGAGGAGAGACCCAGTACTTC. Protein sequence: CASSMTSGGGETQYF.

The rearrangement joins TRBV5-1 to TRBJ2-7; 7 bases agree with TRBD1. CDR1 is SGHRS and CDR2 is YFSETQ in the germline V gene. This CDR3 is built from 14 residues. Trimming cost V 2 bases and J 3 bases; bases outside gene matches: 5. The CDR3 sequence: CASSFSTGSYEQYF. The DNA for the CDR3 is TGCGCCAGCAGCTTCTCGACAGGGAGCTACGAGCAGTACTTC.

This clone appeared a single time. The chain joins TRBV30 to TRBJ1-3, with TRBD1 matching 8 bases. V shed 2 bases, J shed 3 bases, and the junction held 6 bases outside the gene matches. This CDR3 spans 15 amino acids. Germline V gene data show CDR1 as GTSNPN and CDR2 as SVGIG (reference sequence). The CDR3 DNA is TGTGCCTGGAGTCCCGGGACAGGTATTGGAAACACCATATATTTT. Translated: CAWSPGTGIGNTIYF.

The chain has TRBV14 and TRBJ1-1, with D possibly being TRBD1 (5 bases). The CDR3 extends over 15 amino acids. Germline V gene lookup returns CDR1 SGHDN and CDR2 FVKESK. The V end lost 2 bases, the J end lost 5 bases, and 15 bases lay between the germline ends. The CDR3 loop reads CASSQPGWGGTEAFF. CDR3 DNA: TGTGCCAGCAGCCAACCGGGGTGGGGGGGGACTGAAGCTTTCTTT.

The CDR3 spells CASRRDSTSEAFF. In nucleotides, the CDR3 is TGTGCCAGCAGAAGGGACAGCACTTCTGAAGCTTTCTTT. This sequence joins TRBV7-6 and TRBJ1-1; the match to TRBD1 covers 7 bases. The germline gives CDR1 SGHVS, CDR2 FNYEAQ. The J segment lost 6 bases and the V segment lost 6 bases, leaving 7 bases of the junction unmatched. CDR3 size: 13 residues.

The chain employs TRBV5-1 and TRBJ2-7, with 8 positions matching TRBD1. Trimming removed 0 bases from V and 6 bases from J; junction bases left unmatched: 5. The CDR3 has 14 residues. Germline V gene data show CDR1 as SGHRS and CDR2 as YFSETQ. CDR3: CASSLADRAGEQYF. In DNA form, the CDR3 reads TGCGCCAGCAGCTTGGCGGACAGGGCAGGCGAGCAGTACTTC.

The sample holds one count of this clone. V is TRBV30 and J is TRBJ1-4; D is possibly TRBD1 (5 bases). The CDR3 covers 15 residues. V was pared by 0 bases and J by 4 bases, with 12 bases between. Per germline, CDR1 GTSNPN and CDR2 SVGIG (reference sequence). The CDR3 reads CAWSVLSGFNEKLFF. The CDR3 nucleotides are TGTGCCTGGAGTGTACTTTCAGGGTTTAATGAAAAACTGTTTTTT.

This clone was seen a handful of times. The J gene is TRBJ2-7, the V gene TRBV7-6; D remains unclear. The CDR3 runs 13 residues. Germline V gene data show CDR1 as SGHVS and CDR2 as FNYEAQ. Between the trimmed V and J ends, which lost 5 bases and 7 bases, there was a span of 15 bases. CDR3: CASSPLPGSEQYF. The CDR3 bases are TGTGCCAGCAGCCCGCTTCCGGGTTCTGAGCAGTACTTC.

The CDR3 here is CASSSRTSTNTGELFF. CDR3 nucleotides: TGTGCCAGCAGCTCACGGACATCTACGAACACCGGGGAGCTGTTTTTT. The chain is built from TRBV7-6 and TRBJ2-2, with D possibly matching TRBD1 (5 bases). This CDR3 comprises 16 residues. Germline V gene lookup returns CDR1 SGHVS and CDR2 FNYEAQ. The ends were cut back, 4 bases at V and 0 bases at J, with 12 bases in the middle.

This chain joins TRBV28 and TRBJ2-7, with D possibly being TRBD1 (6 bases). The CDR3 runs to 13 residues. Germline CDR1 and CDR2: MDHEN and SYDVKM. Trimming removed 6 bases at V and 3 bases at J, with 12 bases between. DNA for the CDR3: TGTGCCAGCAGCCTGACAGGCCTCTACGAGCAGTACTTC. As protein: CASSLTGLYEQYF.

The genes are TRBV27 and TRBJ1-3; a possible D gene is TRBD1 (5 bases). CDR3 length: 14 residues. CDR1 is MNHEY and CDR2 is SMNVEV in the germline V gene (reference sequence). V lost 2 bases and J 3 bases, leaving 8 bases between the germline ends. The chain's CDR3 is CASSLDSLGNTIYF. The CDR3 nucleotides read TGTGCCAGCAGTTTAGACAGCCTTGGAAACACCATATATTTT.

The V call is TRBV4-3, the J call TRBJ1-2; D may be TRBD1 (6 bases). Trimming shortened V by 0 bases and J by 4 bases, and 15 bases separated the two germline ends. Germline lookup yields CDR1 LGHNA and CDR2 YSLEER. The CDR3 is made up of 16 amino acids. CDR3 amino acids: CASSQEVEGVGYGYTF. The CDR3 nucleotides are TGCGCCAGCAGCCAAGAAGTTGAGGGGGTAGGCTATGGCTACACCTTC.

J is TRBJ1-5 and V is TRBV19; maybe TRBD1 (5 bases). There are 16 residues in the CDR3. Germline V gene sequence: CDR1 LNHDA, CDR2 SQIVND (reference sequence). V dropped 8 bases and J dropped 4 bases, with 21 bases sitting between them. The CDR3: CASGPRGSNINQPQHF. The DNA of the CDR3 is TGTGCCAGTGGCCCGCGGGGCTCAAACATTAATCAGCCCCAGCATTTT.

A few counts support this clone. The chain links TRBV7-9 to TRBJ2-1, with D unresolved. The V and J ends lost 0 bases and 10 bases respectively, with 22 bases between them. From germline, CDR1 is SEHNR and CDR2 FQNEAQ (reference sequence). The CDR3 length is 17 residues. The CDR3 here is CASSLAARRSARGEQFF. In nucleotides, the CDR3 is TGTGCCAGCAGCTTAGCCGCGCGGAGATCCGCCAGAGGAGAGCAGTTCTTC.

The rearrangement uses TRBV5-8 and TRBJ2-7; TRBD2 agrees at 7 bases. The J segment lost 0 bases and the V segment lost 6 bases, leaving 9 bases of the junction unmatched. The CDR3 is 15 amino acids. CDR1 and CDR2 from the germline V gene are SGHTS and YDEGEE. CDR3 in DNA: TGTGCCAGCACCCGACGGGGGGTAAGCTCCTACGAGCAGTACTTC. Translation: CASTRRGVSSYEQYF. The variable domain in full, completed from reference TRBV5-8 and TRBJ2-7, reads EAGVTQSPTHLIKTRGQQATLRCSPISGHTSVYWYQQALGLGLQFLLWYDEGEERNRGNFPPRFSGRQFPNYSSELNVNALELEDSALYLCASTRRGVSSYEQYFGPGTRLTVT.